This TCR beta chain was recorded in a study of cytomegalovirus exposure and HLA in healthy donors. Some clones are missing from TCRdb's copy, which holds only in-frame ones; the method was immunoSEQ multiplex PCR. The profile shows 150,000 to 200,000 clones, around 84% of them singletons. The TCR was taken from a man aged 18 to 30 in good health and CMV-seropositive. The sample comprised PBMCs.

CDR3 nucleotides: TGTGCCAGCAGCCTCATTAGCGGGGGAGGCTCCTACAATGAGCAGTTCTTC. Its protein product is CASSLISGGGSYNEQFF. This chain joins TRBV9 and TRBJ2-1, with 9 bases that match TRBD2. The CDR3 runs 17 residues. The V gene end was trimmed by 4 bases and the J gene end by 0 bases; junction bases not matched to a gene: 8. The V gene's germline CDR1 is SGDLS and CDR2 YYNGEE. The whole variable domain, filled in from reference TRBV9 and TRBJ2-1, reads DSGVTQTPKHLITATGQRVTLRCSPRSGDLSVYWYQQSLDQGLQFLIQYYNGEERAKGNILERFSAQQFPDLHSELNLSSLELGDSALYFCASSLISGGGSYNEQFFGPGTRLTVL.